This T cell receptor beta chain was sequenced during a study of blood T cells in healthy people across ages. In its sample, this clonotype was seen a few times. Together with a sample-barcoded 5' primer, a J-beta primer mix was included in a second PCR lasting about 7 to 12 cycles. The study obtained at least 2.5 million CDR3-containing paired-end reads from every sample. TCRdb fed the 5' RACE reads into MiXCR, producing one record per CDR3 protein. The sample records 1.2 million to 1.5 million distinct CDR3 sequences, approximately 42% being singletons. Ranging in age from roughly 6 to 90, the donors were healthy Caucasian individuals from Russia. Germline CDR1 reads DFQATT; CDR2 reads SNEGSKA (reference sequence). This CDR3 is 14 amino acids long. Trimming at V came to 1 base and at J to 5 bases, leaving 5 bases not matched to a gene.

The TCR originated in a woman aged 18-30 years in good health. The sample taken for sequencing was blood. The rearrangement uses TRBV20-1 and TRBJ2-7; 10 bases are a match to TRBD1. The CDR3 loop reads CSARVQDRGDEQYF. Written as DNA, the CDR3 is TGCAGTGCTAGAGTTCAGGACAGGGGGGACGAGCAGTACTTC.